This TCR beta chain was retrieved from a study of blood T cells in healthy people across ages. Primed by a sample-barcoded 5' primer and a J-beta primer mix, a second PCR proceeded for about 6 to 11 cycles. TCRdb recomputed calls from the 5' RACE reads with MiXCR, one row per CDR3 protein. This table holds approximately 1,100,000 distinct CDR3 sequences, around 43% found once. V lost 0 bases and J 4 bases, leaving 10 bases between the germline ends. The CDR3 has 14 residues. The germline CDR1 and CDR2 sequences are DFQATT and SNEGSKA (reference sequence). The source is a woman aged 60 to 75 in good health. V gene TRBV20-1 combines with J gene TRBJ2-1; possibly TRBD1 for D (5 bases). The source material was blood. The CDR3 nucleotides are TGCAGTGCTAGAGACCGGACACATTACAATGAGCAGTTCTTC. Protein: CSARDRTHYNEQFF.